There are many counts of the clone carrying this T cell receptor (beta chain). These data come from a study of identical twins. Template switching supplied a universal primer site; unique molecular identifiers were carried on the cDNA. MiXCR was run by TCRdb on the 5' RACE reads, yielding one entry per CDR3 protein. The top ten hold roughly 4% of the sample, which has about 730,000 distinct CDR3 sequences, about 20% seen once. In germline, CDR1 is SGHRS, CDR2 YFSETQ. The J segment lost 2 bases and the V segment lost 3 bases, leaving 4 bases of the junction unmatched. The CDR3 runs to 14 residues. The same specimen was also included in a second study, on T cells expressing NK-cell markers. This second study says: Dominant NKG2C+ clonotypes were found to form roughly 1.0-7.0% of CD8+ T cells in over five donors. It is unclear if expanded NKG2C-expressing clones target HCMV antigens.

This receptor was identified in a woman younger than 35 in good health. Sequenced: PBMCs. The chain is built from TRBV5-1 and TRBJ2-7; 8 nucleotides agree with TRBD1. The CDR3 loop is CASSSRTGPYEQYF. For the CDR3, the DNA is TGCGCCAGCAGCTCCCGGACAGGGCCCTACGAGCAGTACTTC.